These 25 T cell receptor beta chains were sequenced from one sample in a study of blood T cell repertoires in COVID-19. The data were produced by immunoSEQ multiplex PCR, yet TCRdb's version contains in-frame clones alone and is incomplete. The table lists some 700,000 clones, approximately 90% of them singletons, with more than 0.25% in the top ten. The source material was peripheral blood. The receptors originated from a woman between 18 and 29 years old with acute or convalescent COVID-19.

The chain joins TRBV15 to TRBJ1-5; a possible D gene is TRBD1 (6 bases). Trimming removed 1 base from V and 6 bases from J, with 10 bases in between. The CDR3 sequence is 14 residues long. In germline, CDR1 is LNHNV, CDR2 YYDKDF (reference sequence). CDR3 amino acids: CATSRATGTQPQHF. CDR3 DNA sequence: TGTGCCACCAGCAGAGCAACAGGGACTCAGCCCCAGCATTTT.

The V and J genes are TRBV4-2 and TRBJ1-5, with D uncertain. This CDR3 is 17 amino acids long. V lost 0 bases to trimming and J lost 5 bases, with 17 bases between them. In germline, CDR1 is LGHNA, CDR2 YNFKEQ. The CDR3 DNA reads as TGTGCCAGCAGCCAAGATCAGGTGGCACAGTTTTATCAGCCCCAGCATTTT. Translation gives CASSQDQVAQFYQPQHF.

This chain uses TRBV6-5 with TRBJ2-7; 7 bases fit TRBD1. CDR1 is MNHEY and CDR2 is SVGAGI in the germline V gene. Unmatched junction bases numbered 6, after V lost 4 bases and J lost 3 bases. This CDR3 comprises 14 residues. The CDR3 nucleotides are TGTGCCAGCAGTTTCACTGACAGGGACTACGAGCAGTACTTC. Its protein is CASSFTDRDYEQYF.

This clone occurred a few times. The V call is TRBV6-5, the J call TRBJ1-1; D not certain. CDR1 is MNHEY and CDR2 is SVGAGI in the germline V gene. The CDR3 sequence is 12 residues long. Trimming took off 2 bases at V and 7 bases at J, with 8 bases between the two ends. CDR3 protein: CASSYPGVEAFF. In nucleotides, the CDR3 is TGTGCCAGCAGTTACCCCGGGGTTGAAGCTTTCTTT.

This chain connects TRBV25-1 to TRBJ1-1; TRBD1 aligns across 10 bases. V gave up 11 bases and J gave up 3 bases; unmatched junction bases: 6. The CDR3 consists of 13 residues. Germline V lookup: CDR1 MGHDK, CDR2 SYGVNS. The CDR3 spells CALPGQGHTEAFF. The DNA of the CDR3 is TGTGCCCTCCCGGGACAGGGGCACACTGAAGCTTTCTTT.

V is TRBV3-1 (or the pseudogene TRBV3-2) and J is TRBJ2-7; TRBD1 might be the D (6 bases). From germline, CDR1 is LGHDT and CDR2 YNNKEL (reference sequence). CDR3 size: 16 residues. Trimming cost V 2 bases and J 1 base, with 15 bases left between them. The CDR3 is CASSQTGNSKSYEQYF. CDR3 nucleotide sequence: TGTGCCAGCAGCCAAACAGGGAATTCCAAGTCCTACGAGCAGTACTTC.

V and J are TRBV27 and TRBJ2-1; 8 nucleotides match TRBD1. CDR3 length: 12 residues. Germline lookup yields CDR1 MNHEY and CDR2 SMNVEV (reference sequence). Trimming cost V 4 bases and J 15 bases; bases outside gene matches: 8. CDR3 sequence reads: CASSSPGQGLFF. The DNA of the CDR3 is TGTGCCAGCAGTTCCCCCGGACAGGGCCTGTTCTTC.

This chain joins TRBV10-3 and TRBJ2-7; D remains unclear. V lost 7 bases to trimming and J lost 2 bases, with 12 bases between them. In germline, CDR1 is ENHRY, CDR2 SYGVKD. CDR3 size: 13 residues. CDR3 sequence: CAIKLEETYEQYF. The CDR3 nucleotides read TGTGCCATCAAGCTTGAGGAGACCTACGAGCAGTACTTC.

V gene TRBV5-1 combines with J gene TRBJ1-4; possibly TRBD1 for D (6 bases). The V gene lost 7 bases and the J gene lost 7 bases, with 17 bases spanning the gap. Germline V gene lookup returns CDR1 SGHRS and CDR2 YFSETQ. There are 14 residues in the CDR3. CDR3 in DNA: TGCGCCAGCGGGGGCGGCCTCTTCGGTGAAAAACTGTTTTTT. It yields the protein CASGGGLFGEKLFF.

The rearrangement joins TRBV7-2 to TRBJ1-2; 9 bases are a match to TRBD1. The CDR3 is 14 residues long. Per the germline V gene, CDR1 is SGHTA and CDR2 is FQGNSA. The J segment lost 5 bases and the V segment lost 5 bases, leaving 6 bases of the junction unmatched. The CDR3 loop is CASSLYRGQYGYTF. CDR3 sequence (DNA): TGTGCCAGCAGCCTATACAGGGGGCAATATGGCTACACCTTC.

The CDR3 loop reads CASSFEGYGYTF. Here the CDR3 DNA reads TGTGCCAGCAGTTTTGAGGGTTATGGCTACACCTTC. V and J are TRBV6-5 and TRBJ1-2; unclear D gene. The V gene lost 4 bases and the J gene lost 5 bases, with 8 bases spanning the gap. Germline values: CDR1 MNHEY, CDR2 SVGAGI. This CDR3 spans 12 amino acids.

The rearrangement uses TRBV6-5 and TRBJ2-7; a weak D match, TRBD2 (5 bases). This CDR3 has 15 amino acids. The ends were cut back, 7 bases at V and 3 bases at J, with 19 bases in the middle. CDR1 is MNHEY and CDR2 is SVGAGI in the germline V gene. DNA for the CDR3: TGTGCCAGCACCAGCAGGACCCGGCGGGTCTACGAGCAGTACTTC. Amino acids: CASTSRTRRVYEQYF.

The chain joins TRBV7-2 to TRBJ1-1; 9 nucleotides align to TRBD1. Per germline, CDR1 SGHTA and CDR2 FQGNSA. The CDR3 loop spans 14 amino acids. The V gene end was trimmed by 5 bases and the J gene end by 3 bases; junction bases not matched to a gene: 4. CDR3: CASSKTGGDTEAFF. DNA of the CDR3: TGTGCCAGCAGCAAGACAGGGGGGGACACTGAAGCTTTCTTT.

In this sample, this clone turned up a few times. This rearrangement joins TRBV2 to TRBJ1-6; 7 bases fit TRBD1. V shed 2 bases and J 9 bases; nucleotides not matched to a gene: 13. The CDR3 contains 17 residues. Germline CDR1 reads SNHLY; CDR2 reads FYNNEI. CDR3 nucleotide sequence: TGTGCCAGCAGTGAATTTCCCTCAGACAGGGCTGGTTCACCCCTCCACTTT. Translated: CASSEFPSDRAGSPLHF.

This clone was counted once. The genes are TRBV7-8 and TRBJ1-2, with 7 bases that match TRBD1. V lost 1 base, J lost 2 bases, and 4 bases stayed unmatched. This CDR3 region has 15 residues. Germline CDR1 is SGHVS and CDR2 is FQNEAQ. CDR3: CASSLEIGGNYGYTF. In DNA, the CDR3 is TGTGCCAGCAGCTTAGAGATAGGGGGCAACTATGGCTACACCTTC.

The chain employs TRBV9 and TRBJ1-2; 7 positions match TRBD1. V was clipped by 0 bases and J by 4 bases; unmatched bases: 12. Germline CDR1 SGDLS, CDR2 YYNGEE. The CDR3 has 17 residues. CDR3 protein: CASSVEVGDRKGYGYTF. The CDR3 DNA reads as TGTGCCAGCAGCGTAGAAGTTGGGGACAGAAAGGGCTATGGCTACACCTTC.

This clone was observed a single time. This chain links TRBV30 with TRBJ1-1; 7 positions agree with TRBD1. This CDR3 is 12 amino acids long. The V gene end was trimmed by 7 bases and the J gene end by 4 bases; junction bases not matched to a gene: 6. In germline, CDR1 is GTSNPN, CDR2 SVGIG (reference sequence). The CDR3: CASQGPGTEAFF. CDR3 nucleotides: TGTGCCTCACAGGGGCCGGGCACTGAAGCTTTCTTT.

V and J are TRBV13 and TRBJ2-5, with 8 bases matching TRBD1. The CDR3 has 19 amino acids. Germline-derived CDR1 and CDR2 are PRHDT and FYEKMQ (reference sequence). Unmatched junction bases numbered 18, after V lost 1 base and J lost 5 bases. CDR3: CASSLEALSSGTGRETQYF. CDR3 coding DNA: TGTGCCAGCAGCTTAGAGGCCCTGAGCTCCGGGACAGGCCGGGAGACCCAGTACTTC. Combining the CDR3 with reference TRBV13 and TRBJ2-5 gives the whole variable domain AAGVIQSPRHLIKEKRETATLKCYPIPRHDTVYWYQQGPGQDPQFLISFYEKMQSDKGSIPDRFSAQQFSDYHSELNMSSLELGDSALYFCASSLEALSSGTGRETQYFGPGTRLLVL.

This chain joins TRBV15 and TRBJ1-6; D is undetermined. The CDR3 has 18 residues. Trimming stripped 1 base from V and 0 bases from J, with 13 bases between. Germline CDR1 and CDR2: LNHNV and YYDKDF (reference sequence). The DNA for the CDR3 is TGTGCCACCAGCAGAGTGCGGAGGGTTGGCTCCTATAATTCACCCCTCCACTTT. The encoded protein is CATSRVRRVGSYNSPLHF.

The chain has TRBV7-2 and TRBJ1-5; D unclear. The CDR3 covers 12 residues. V lost 8 bases and J lost 5, with 10 bases in between. Per the germline V gene, CDR1 is SGHTA and CDR2 is FQGNSA. The CDR3 bases are TGTGCCAGCGGGAAACTAGATCAGCCCCAGCATTTT. It yields the protein CASGKLDQPQHF.

The V call is TRBV12-5, the J call TRBJ2-7; D might be TRBD2 (5 bases). The CDR3 totals 13 residues. The germline gives CDR1 LGHNT, CDR2 FRNRAP. V lost 7 bases, J lost 0 bases, and 10 bases lay in between. In nucleotides, the CDR3 is TGTGCTAGTGAACAAGAGGGCTCCTACGAGCAGTACTTC. This translates into CASEQEGSYEQYF.

The chain uses TRBV5-6 and TRBJ1-1; D is perhaps TRBD1 (5 bases). The CDR3 sequence is 15 residues long. Germline CDR1 and CDR2: SGHDT and YYEEEE. The germline V and J ends were trimmed by 8 bases and 4 bases, with 21 bases remaining between them. Here the CDR3 reads CASSWGGDPITEAFF. The CDR3 coding sequence is TGTGCCAGTTCTTGGGGGGGAGATCCTATCACTGAAGCTTTCTTT.

V gene TRBV2 combines with J gene TRBJ1-6; D unresolved. The V end lost 0 bases, the J end lost 9 bases, and 6 bases lay between the germline ends. The CDR3 length is 13 residues. Germline loops: CDR1 SNHLY, CDR2 FYNNEI. CDR3: CASSEANSSPLHF. The CDR3 DNA reads as TGTGCCAGCAGTGAAGCAAATAGTTCACCCCTCCACTTT.

V usage is TRBV18 and J usage is TRBJ1-3; tentatively, D is TRBD1 (5 bases). This CDR3 has 15 amino acids. Germline CDR1 is KGHSH and CDR2 is LQKENI. V lost 3 bases to trimming and J lost 2 bases, with 11 bases between them. The CDR3: CASSPNAGAGNTIYF. CDR3 coding DNA: TGTGCCAGCTCACCTAACGCGGGGGCTGGAAACACCATATATTTT.

The rearrangement links TRBV11-2 to TRBJ2-1; possible D gene TRBD2, 5 bases. V lost 1 base, J lost 5 bases, and 9 bases lay in between. The germline V gene encodes CDR1 SGHAT and CDR2 FQNNGV. CDR3 length: 14 amino acids. The CDR3 protein is CASSLGLADNEQFF. DNA for the CDR3: TGTGCCAGCAGCTTAGGGCTAGCCGACAATGAGCAGTTCTTC.